The subject of this entry is one T cell receptor beta chain. The CDR3 has 14 amino acids. V trimming: 5 bases; J trimming: 2 bases; junction bases outside the gene matches: 6. CDR1 and CDR2 (germline): MNHEY, SMNVEV (reference sequence). Sequencing was performed with immunoSEQ multiplex PCR; in TCRdb, only in-frame clones are kept and a portion is missing. The data hold roughly 58,000 clones, with 94% observed a single time. The sample comes from a study of T cell changes during pregnancy in multiple sclerosis. The input for sequencing was CD8+ T cells from peripheral blood mononuclear cells, taken in the third trimester of pregnancy. This rearrangement joins TRBV27 to TRBJ2-7, with 7 nucleotides matching TRBD2. The sequence was collected from a female donor with multiple sclerosis, enrolled in a pregnancy study. CDR3 protein: CASSPLSGTYEQYF. The CDR3 region has the DNA TGTGCCAGCAGTCCCCTGAGCGGGACCTACGAGCAGTACTTC.